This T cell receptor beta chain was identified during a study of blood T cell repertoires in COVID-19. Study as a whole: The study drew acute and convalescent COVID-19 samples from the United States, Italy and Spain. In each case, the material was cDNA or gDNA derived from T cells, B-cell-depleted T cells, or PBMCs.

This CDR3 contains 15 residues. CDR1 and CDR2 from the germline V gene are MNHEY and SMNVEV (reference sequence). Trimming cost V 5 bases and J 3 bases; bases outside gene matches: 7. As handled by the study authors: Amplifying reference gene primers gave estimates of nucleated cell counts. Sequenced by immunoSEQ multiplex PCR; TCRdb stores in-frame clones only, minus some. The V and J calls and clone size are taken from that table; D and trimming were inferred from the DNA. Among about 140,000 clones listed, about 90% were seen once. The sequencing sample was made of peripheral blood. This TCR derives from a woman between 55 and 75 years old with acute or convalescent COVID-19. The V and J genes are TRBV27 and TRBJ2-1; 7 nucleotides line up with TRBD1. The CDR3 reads CASSKGALGYNEQFF. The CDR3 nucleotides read TGTGCCAGCAGTAAGGGGGCTTTGGGCTACAATGAGCAGTTCTTC.